This TCR beta chain derives from a study of T-cell reconstitution after alpha-beta-depleted transplantation in children. This CDR3 comprises 14 residues. From germline, CDR1 is LNHDA and CDR2 SQIVND (reference sequence). J was trimmed by 3 bases and V by 8 bases; bases with no gene match: 6. The TCRbeta library was prepared with unique molecular identifiers. TCRdb called the PCR reads again in MiXCR, with one record for every CDR3 protein. The sample lists some 520,000 distinct CDR3 sequences, about 31% occurring once. The rearrangement links TRBV19 to TRBJ1-1; TRBD1 agrees at 10 bases. The TCR comes from a human donor who donated a stem cell graft to a child with aplastic anemia. The source was PBMCs from the stem cell graft donor, collected from the stem cell graft. CDR3 bases: TGTGCCAGTGGGGACAGGGGCAGGTACACTGAAGCTTTCTTT. It specifies CASGDRGRYTEAFF.